The sequence of this TCR beta chain was determined in a study of blood T cell repertoires in COVID-19. Study information: T cells, B-cell-depleted T cells, or PBMCs supplied cDNA or gDNA.

The data were produced by immunoSEQ multiplex PCR, yet TCRdb's version contains in-frame clones alone and is incomplete. The sample carries around 180,000 clones, roughly three quarters recorded once. CDR1 is MNHEY and CDR2 is SMNVEV in the germline V gene (reference sequence). The CDR3 runs to 15 residues. V shed 5 bases and J shed 0 bases, with 8 bases lying between them. In Seattle, patients joined the study during active infection and were tracked longitudinally. The source of this sequence is a woman older than 75 with COVID-19, enrolled during active disease. The rearrangement links TRBV27 to TRBJ1-6, with a tentative D call TRBD1 (5 bases). Input material: peripheral blood. The CDR3 spells CASSPQVSYNSPLHF. In DNA form, the CDR3 reads TGTGCCAGCAGTCCACAGGTCTCCTATAATTCACCCCTCCACTTT.